Sequencing of this T cell receptor (beta chain) was carried out in a study of blood T cell repertoires in COVID-19. Study-wide context: Samples taken during acute and convalescent COVID-19 were collected in the United States, Italy and Spain. PBMCs, B-cell-depleted T cells, or T cells provided the cDNA or gDNA that made up the material.

CDR3 length: 14 amino acids. Germline V gene sequence: CDR1 MNHEY, CDR2 SMNVEV (reference sequence). V lost 0 bases and J lost 9; bases outside the gene matches: 1. Original methodology: The assay estimated nucleated cells by amplifying reference gene primers. Profiling relied on immunoSEQ multiplex PCR, and the TCRdb table lists in-frame clones only, not all of them. V and J calls and clone size follow that table, whereas D and trimming were derived from the DNA. The data contain 310,000 or so clones, 70% to 90% of them singletons. The chain links TRBV27 to TRBJ2-1; 11 bases agree with TRBD2. The sequence was obtained from a woman in her twenties or thirties who had recovered from COVID-19. Sequencing input: peripheral blood. This CDR3 reads CASSLSGLAVEQFF. The DNA for the CDR3 is TGTGCCAGCAGTTTATCGGGACTAGCGGTTGAGCAGTTCTTC.